One TCR beta chain is described in this entry. Its antigen is as yet unknown. A read error may account for a junction end that differs from germline. This entry belongs to a study of cytomegalovirus exposure and HLA in healthy donors. At the level of the study: The early release's HLA-typed donors yielded about 85 million unique TCRs. General observations from the study: In vitro data verified three CMV-associated chains as specific for CMV antigens. TCR beta V- and J-gene trimming was later associated with a missense DCLRE1C variant.

The PCR used 60 Vbeta and 13 Jbeta primers. Measured with immunoSEQ multiplex PCR; TCRdb has only the in-frame clones, and not every one. The sample includes over 70,000 clones, nearly 80% of them seen just once. The sequencing sample was made of PBMCs. The source of this sequence is a woman in her 50s in good health and CMV-seropositive.

In nucleotides, the CDR3 is TGTGCCAGCAGTTACTCAGGGGGGGGCACCGGGGAGCTGCTTTTT. Residues: CASSYSGGGTGELLF. This rearrangement joins TRBV6-6 to TRBJ2-2; weak D call: TRBD2 (7 bases). In germline, CDR1 is MNHNY, CDR2 SVGAGI (reference sequence). This CDR3 has 15 residues.